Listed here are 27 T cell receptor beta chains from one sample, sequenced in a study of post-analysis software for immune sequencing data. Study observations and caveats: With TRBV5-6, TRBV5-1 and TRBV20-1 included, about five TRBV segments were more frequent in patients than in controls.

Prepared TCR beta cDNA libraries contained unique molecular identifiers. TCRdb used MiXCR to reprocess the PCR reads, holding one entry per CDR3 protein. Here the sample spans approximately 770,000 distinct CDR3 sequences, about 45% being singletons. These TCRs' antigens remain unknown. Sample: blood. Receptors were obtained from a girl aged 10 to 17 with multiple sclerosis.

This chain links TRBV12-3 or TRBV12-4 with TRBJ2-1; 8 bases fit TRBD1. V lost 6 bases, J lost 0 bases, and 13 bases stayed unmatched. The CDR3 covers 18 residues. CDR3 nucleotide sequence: TGTGCCAGCAGCCCCAGATCAGGGGGCGTGGGCTCCTACAATGAGCAGTTCTTC. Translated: CASSPRSGGVGSYNEQFF.

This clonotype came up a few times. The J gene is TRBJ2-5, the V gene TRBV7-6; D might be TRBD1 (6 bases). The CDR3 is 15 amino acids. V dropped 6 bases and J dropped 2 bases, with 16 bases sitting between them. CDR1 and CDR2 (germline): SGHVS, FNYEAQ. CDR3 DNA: TGTGCCAGCAGACGAGGGACATTGAGGCAAGAGACCCAGTACTTC. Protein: CASRRGTLRQETQYF.

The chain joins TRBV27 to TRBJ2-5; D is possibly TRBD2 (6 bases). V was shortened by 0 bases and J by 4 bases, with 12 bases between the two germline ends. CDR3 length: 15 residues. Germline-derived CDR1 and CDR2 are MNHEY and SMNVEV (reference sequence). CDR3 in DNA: TGTGCCAGCAGTTTATCGTCGGGAGTAGGAGAGACCCAGTACTTC. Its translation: CASSLSSGVGETQYF.

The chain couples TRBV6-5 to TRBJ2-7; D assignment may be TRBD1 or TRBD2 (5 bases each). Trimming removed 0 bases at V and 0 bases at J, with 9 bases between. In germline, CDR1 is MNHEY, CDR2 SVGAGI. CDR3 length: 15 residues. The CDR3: CASSYSWDGSYEQYF. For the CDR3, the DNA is TGTGCCAGCAGTTACTCCTGGGACGGCTCCTACGAGCAGTACTTC.

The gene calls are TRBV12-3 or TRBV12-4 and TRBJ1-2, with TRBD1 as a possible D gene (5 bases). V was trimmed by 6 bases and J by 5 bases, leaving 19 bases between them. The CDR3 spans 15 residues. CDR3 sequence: CASRTTGAQVYGYTF. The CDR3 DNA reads TGTGCCAGCAGGACGACCGGGGCCCAGGTTTATGGCTACACCTTC.

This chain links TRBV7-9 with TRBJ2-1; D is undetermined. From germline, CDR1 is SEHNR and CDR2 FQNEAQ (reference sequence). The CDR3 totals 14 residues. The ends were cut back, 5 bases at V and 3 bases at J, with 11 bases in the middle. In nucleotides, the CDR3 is TGTGCCAGCAGCCCCCGGAACTTCTACAATGAGCAGTTCTTC. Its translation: CASSPRNFYNEQFF.

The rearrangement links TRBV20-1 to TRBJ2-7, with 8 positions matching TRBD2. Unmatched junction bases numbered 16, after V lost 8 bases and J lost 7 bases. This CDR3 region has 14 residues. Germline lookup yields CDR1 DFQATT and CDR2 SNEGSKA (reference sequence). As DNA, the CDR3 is TGCAGTCAAAGAAGTTATAGCGGGGCAGAAGAGCAGTACTTC. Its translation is CSQRSYSGAEEQYF.

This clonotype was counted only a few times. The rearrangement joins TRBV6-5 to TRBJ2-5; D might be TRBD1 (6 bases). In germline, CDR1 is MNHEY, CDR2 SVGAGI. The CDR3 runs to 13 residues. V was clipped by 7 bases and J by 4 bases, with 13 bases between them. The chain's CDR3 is CASTRQETETQYF. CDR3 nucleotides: TGTGCCAGCACGAGACAGGAAACAGAGACCCAGTACTTC.

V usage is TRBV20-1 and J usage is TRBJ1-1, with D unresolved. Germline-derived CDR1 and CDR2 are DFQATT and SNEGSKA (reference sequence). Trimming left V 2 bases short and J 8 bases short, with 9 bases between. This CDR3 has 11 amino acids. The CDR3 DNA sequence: TGCAGTGCTAGATGGGGTACGGAAGCTTTCTTT. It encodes CSARWGTEAFF.

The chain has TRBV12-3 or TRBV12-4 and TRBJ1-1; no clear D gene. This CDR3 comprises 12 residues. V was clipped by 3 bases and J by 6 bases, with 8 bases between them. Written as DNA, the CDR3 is TGTGCCAGCAGTTTGTTGGTCCCTGAAGCTTTCTTT. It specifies CASSLLVPEAFF.

The CDR3 DNA follows: TGTGCCAGCAGTTACTGGTGGGACAGGGGCGTACTTTTCTATGGCTACACCTTC. Protein sequence: CASSYWWDRGVLFYGYTF. The rearrangement joins TRBV6-5 to TRBJ1-2, with 10 bases matching TRBD1. V lost 1 base to trimming and J lost 4 bases; unmatched junction nucleotides: 12. In germline, CDR1 is MNHEY, CDR2 SVGAGI. CDR3 length: 18 amino acids.

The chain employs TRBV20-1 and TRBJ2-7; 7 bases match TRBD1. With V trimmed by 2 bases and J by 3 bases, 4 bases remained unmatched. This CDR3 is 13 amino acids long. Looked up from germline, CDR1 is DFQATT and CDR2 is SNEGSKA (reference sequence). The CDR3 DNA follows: TGCAGTGCTAGACTGACAGGGAACTACGAGCAGTACTTC. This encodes CSARLTGNYEQYF.

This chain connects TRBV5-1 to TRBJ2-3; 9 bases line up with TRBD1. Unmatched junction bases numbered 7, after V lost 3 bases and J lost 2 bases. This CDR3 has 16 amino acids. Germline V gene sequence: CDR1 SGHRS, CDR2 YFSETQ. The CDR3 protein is CASSSTGQGNTDTQYF. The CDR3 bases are TGCGCCAGCAGCTCGACTGGACAGGGGAACACAGATACGCAGTATTTT. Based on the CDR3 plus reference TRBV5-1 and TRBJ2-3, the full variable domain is KAGVTQTPRYLIKTRGQQVTLSCSPISGHRSVSWYQQTPGQGLQFLFEYFSETQRNKGNFPGRFSGRQFSNSRSEMNVSTLELGDSALYLCASSSTGQGNTDTQYFGPGTRLTVL.

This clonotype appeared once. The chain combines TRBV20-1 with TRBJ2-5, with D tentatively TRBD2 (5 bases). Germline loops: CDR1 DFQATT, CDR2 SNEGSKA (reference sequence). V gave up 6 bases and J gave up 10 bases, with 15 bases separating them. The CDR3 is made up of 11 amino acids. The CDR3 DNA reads TGCAGTGCCACCCGGTCGGAGGACCAGTACTTC. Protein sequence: CSATRSEDQYF.

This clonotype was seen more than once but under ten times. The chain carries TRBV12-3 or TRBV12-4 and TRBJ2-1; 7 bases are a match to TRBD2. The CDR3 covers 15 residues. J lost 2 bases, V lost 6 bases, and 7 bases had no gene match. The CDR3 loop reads CASSDSGLPYNEQFF. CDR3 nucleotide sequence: TGTGCCAGCAGCGATAGCGGGCTCCCCTACAATGAGCAGTTCTTC.

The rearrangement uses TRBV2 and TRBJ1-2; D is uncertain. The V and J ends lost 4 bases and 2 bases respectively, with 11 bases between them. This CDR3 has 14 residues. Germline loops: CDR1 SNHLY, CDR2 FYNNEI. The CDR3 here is CASSGPRINYGYTF. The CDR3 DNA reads TGTGCCAGCAGTGGCCCCAGGATAAACTATGGCTACACCTTC. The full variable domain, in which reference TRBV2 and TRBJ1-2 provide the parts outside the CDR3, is EPEVTQTPSHQVTQMGQEVILRCVPISNHLYFYWYRQILGQKVEFLVSFYNNEISEKSEIFDDQFSVERPDGSNFTLKIRSTKLEDSAMYFCASSGPRINYGYTFGSGTRLTVV.

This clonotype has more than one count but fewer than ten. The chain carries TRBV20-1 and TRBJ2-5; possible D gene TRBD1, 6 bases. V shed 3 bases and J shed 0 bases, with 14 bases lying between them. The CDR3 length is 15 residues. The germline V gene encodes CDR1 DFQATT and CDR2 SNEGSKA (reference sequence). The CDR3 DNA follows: TGCAGTGCTAGGGGGGACACTGCTAACCAAGAGACCCAGTACTTC. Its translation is CSARGDTANQETQYF.

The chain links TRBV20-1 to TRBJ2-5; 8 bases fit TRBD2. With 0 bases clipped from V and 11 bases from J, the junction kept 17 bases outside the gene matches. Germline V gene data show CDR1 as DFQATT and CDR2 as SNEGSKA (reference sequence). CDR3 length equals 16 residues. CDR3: CSARDVLYGRAGEQYF. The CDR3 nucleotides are TGCAGTGCTAGAGATGTCCTATACGGGAGGGCCGGAGAGCAGTACTTC.

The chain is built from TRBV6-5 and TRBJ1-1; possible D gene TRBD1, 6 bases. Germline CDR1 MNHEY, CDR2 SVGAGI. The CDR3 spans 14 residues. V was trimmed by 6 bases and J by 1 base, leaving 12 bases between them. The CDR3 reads CASRRGGPNTEAFF. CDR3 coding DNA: TGTGCCAGCAGAAGGGGGGGACCGAACACTGAAGCTTTCTTT.

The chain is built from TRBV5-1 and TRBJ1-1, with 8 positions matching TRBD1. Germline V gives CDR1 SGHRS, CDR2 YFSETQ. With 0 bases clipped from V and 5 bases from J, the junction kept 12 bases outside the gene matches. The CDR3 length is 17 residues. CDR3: CASSLASTRTGPTEAFF. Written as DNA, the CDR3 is TGCGCCAGCAGCTTGGCATCTACTAGGACAGGGCCTACTGAAGCTTTCTTT.

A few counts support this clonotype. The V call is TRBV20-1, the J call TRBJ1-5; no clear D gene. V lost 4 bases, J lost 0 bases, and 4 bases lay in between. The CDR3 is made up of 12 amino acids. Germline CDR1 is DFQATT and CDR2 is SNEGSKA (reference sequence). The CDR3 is CSAKYSNQPQHF. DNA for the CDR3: TGCAGTGCTAAATATAGCAATCAGCCCCAGCATTTT.

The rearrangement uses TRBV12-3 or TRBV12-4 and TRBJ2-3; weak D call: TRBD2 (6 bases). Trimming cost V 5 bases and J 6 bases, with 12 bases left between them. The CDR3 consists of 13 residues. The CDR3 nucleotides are TGTGCCAGCAGTCCGGACTATGGGGATACGCAGTATTTT. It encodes CASSPDYGDTQYF.

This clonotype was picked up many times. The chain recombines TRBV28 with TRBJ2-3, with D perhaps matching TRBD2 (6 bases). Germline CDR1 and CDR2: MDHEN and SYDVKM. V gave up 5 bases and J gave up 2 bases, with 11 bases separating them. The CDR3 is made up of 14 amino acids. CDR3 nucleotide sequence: TGTGCCAGCAGTACCGGGGGACCCACAGATACGCAGTATTTT. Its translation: CASSTGGPTDTQYF. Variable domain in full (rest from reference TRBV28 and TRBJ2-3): DVKVTQSSRYLVKRTGEKVFLECVQDMDHENMFWYRQDPGLGLRLIYFSYDVKMKEKGDIPEGYSVSREKKERFSLILESASTNQTSMYLCASSTGGPTDTQYFGPGTRLTVL.

CDR3 protein: CAISEESEQFF. The CDR3 DNA reads as TGTGCCATCAGTGAAGAGTCCGAGCAGTTCTTC. J is TRBJ2-7 and V is TRBV10-3; D gene ambiguous. The DNA end is more similar to TRBJ2-1, so the J call may be wrong. This CDR3 spans 11 amino acids. Germline CDR1 and CDR2: ENHRY and SYGVKD.

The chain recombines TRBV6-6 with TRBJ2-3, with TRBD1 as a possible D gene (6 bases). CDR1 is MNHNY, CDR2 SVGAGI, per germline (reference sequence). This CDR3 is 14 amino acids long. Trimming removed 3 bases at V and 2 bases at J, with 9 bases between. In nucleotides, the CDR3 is TGTGCCAGCAGTTATAGGACAGCCACAGATACGCAGTATTTT. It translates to CASSYRTATDTQYF.

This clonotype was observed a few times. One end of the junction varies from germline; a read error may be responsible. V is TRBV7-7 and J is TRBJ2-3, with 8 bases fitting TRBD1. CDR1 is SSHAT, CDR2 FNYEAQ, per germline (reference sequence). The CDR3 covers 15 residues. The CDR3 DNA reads TGTGCTAGCAGCCGAACGACAGGGGACACAGATACGCAGTATTTT. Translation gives CASSRTTGDTDTQYF.

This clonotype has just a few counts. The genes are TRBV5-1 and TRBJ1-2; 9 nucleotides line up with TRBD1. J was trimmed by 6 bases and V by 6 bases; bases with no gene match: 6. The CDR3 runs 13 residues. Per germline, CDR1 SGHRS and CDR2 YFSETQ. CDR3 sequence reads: CASIGDREHGYTF. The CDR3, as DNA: TGCGCCAGCATTGGGGACAGGGAACATGGCTACACCTTC.